What follows describes a single T cell receptor beta chain. Its antigen is still unknown. No qualities accompany the bases; no much larger clone lies one base away. At the junction V is shortened by 1 base and J by 0 bases; bases outside the gene matches: 9. From its cysteine to its phenylalanine, the CDR3 spans 19 amino acids. The DNA shown is the 57-base CDR3, in frame from base 1. For CDR1 and CDR2, the germline V gene lists SGDLS and YYNGEE. These data are taken from a study of cytomegalovirus exposure and HLA in healthy donors (dated by TCRdb to between 2016 and 2019). A note on the overall study: According to an earlier analysis of 587 of the donors, about 179 million T cells yielded roughly 110 million unique TCR beta sequences and approximately 300 Gb of sequence data. About 320 gigabases of sequencing data and tens of millions of unique TCR sequences were included in an early release covering about 620 HLA-typed donors. Among the roughly 400 genotyped donors, approximately 81% belonged to the genetic ancestry cluster associated with self-reported Caucasian donors. The study was designed to test whether signatures of past pathogen exposure could be identified by cataloging public T cell receptors. The study profiled the T cell repertoires of 550 to 700 subjects by immunosequencing and related them to cytomegalovirus serostatus. Besides the first cohort of roughly 640 subjects, a separate validation cohort made up of roughly 120 different subjects was used. High-throughput TCR immunosequencing, statistical association of individual TCRs with disease status, and machine learning were combined to predict cytomegalovirus infection status. A later analysis re-analyzed previously published TCR beta repertoires from 550 to 700 donors and added high-resolution HLA genotyping to study TCR occurrence patterns. Rather than drawing on any new phenotypic data, the later analysis identified candidate immune exposures from TCR beta sequences and the way those sequences occurred across donors. An earlier analysis of some 600 of the donors applied high-throughput TCR beta sequencing to assess whether each TCR beta V gene segment acted as functional or pseudogenic. Alongside the repertoire data, information on donor age, sex, ethnicity and CMV serostatus was compiled. A later genetic analysis used genome-wide SNP genotypes for about 60% of the roughly 700 donors, treating that subset as a discovery cohort. Every discovery cohort repertoire had been produced on one sequencing platform. HLA typing covered class I and class II loci at four-digit resolution. Typing coverage differed by locus: A, B, C, DRB1 and DQB1 were typed in roughly 620-630 donors, DQA1 in approximately 520, DPA1 in 600 to 610, and DPB1 in around 440. Five DR-DQ haplotypes were treated as single units for association and clustering because of strong linkage in the cohort. Across around 400 genotyped donors of the cohort, an average of roughly 200,000 unique TCR beta nucleotide sequences per donor were sequenced, and around 19% of those sequences were non-productive. General findings and caveats noted by the study authors: A later genetic analysis reported fewer N-insertions in productive TCRs among donors in an Asian-associated ancestry cluster than the approximately 670-donor mean. Broadly in line with IMGT annotations, most TCR beta V segments showed up in productive rearrangements about 87% or about 30% of the time in an earlier analysis of approximately 600 of the donors. A later analysis found that most CMV-associated TCR beta chains appeared HLA-restricted, with HLA associations seemingly driven largely by CMV exposure. In a later analysis, HLA-associated TCR beta chains were found to be more clonally expanded and to have lower generation probabilities than equally common non-associated chains. In a later analysis, some 18,000 TCR beta sequences were associated with specific HLA alleles at a false discovery rate of 0.05. Because some donors lacked HLA typing at each locus, the association tests relied only on the typed subset. Only TCR beta chains were sequenced in this cohort, and the absence of alpha or paired-chain data limited detectable features. Most TCR sequences were observed very rarely across donors, whereas some public TCRs were present in many individuals. A few of the identified cytomegalovirus-associated TCR beta chains were confirmed in vitro to be specific for cytomegalovirus antigens. V-gene and J-gene trimming of TCR beta chains was associated with a missense DCLRE1C variant in a later genetic analysis, and the association was replicated in an independent cohort. A group of highly shared sequence variants was considered likely to be a technical artifact of the sequencing pipeline. A further reported finding was that TCR beta sequences accurately predicted the HLA-A and HLA-B alleles for most subjects in the first cohort. According to a later analysis, parvovirus B19, influenza, CMV and Epstein-Barr virus appeared linked to several top co-occurrence clusters. Assigning TCR associations to individual alleles was difficult when HLA alleles, especially DR and DQ, strongly co-occurred. For the cohort, immune exposure information was limited to CMV serostatus. The earlier analysis of a few hundred of the donors excluded some 16 rarely observed V segments, including chromosome 9 orphons, because counts were too low. Sequencing depth was assumed to be roughly uniform across donors in the presence/absence analyses, though that assumption may not hold. Correlated functional status among segregating V segments might reflect linkage disequilibrium, but an unknown experimental factor could not be ruled out. A later analysis found that TCR association rates varied across HLA loci, with DRB1 alleles showing the most associated TCRs and HLA-C alleles the fewest. Because the 87-base-pair reads could not distinguish some IMGT-functional V segments, including TRBV6-2 and TRBV6-3, those segments were excluded. The classifier was reported to diagnose cytomegalovirus status with high specificity and sensitivity in both the original cohort and the validation cohort. The authors suggested that the approach could potentially be extended to other disease states and immunological phenotypes. A total of fewer than 200 TCR beta chains were listed by the study as associated with cytomegalovirus.

In total, roughly 710 healthy bone marrow donors made up the cohort. At the time of sampling, every cohort member was nominally healthy, though immune exposures that went unrecorded were likely present. The donor tested CMV seronegative and was one of the 352 seronegative cohort members. A peripheral blood sample was provided by each donor, and peripheral blood mononuclear cells were used for TCR beta sequencing. The Qiagen DNeasy Blood Extraction Kit was used to extract genomic DNA from the blood cell samples. Receptor amplification or capture employed the immunoSEQ multiplex PCR assay. The multiplex PCR relied on a mix of 60 forward primers for TCR Vbeta segments and 13 reverse primers for TCR Jbeta segments. A multiplex PCR assay on genomic DNA amplified the CDR3 region of rearranged TCR beta genes. On the Illumina HiSeq System, the amplified TCR beta libraries were sequenced as 87-base-pair reads. From the authors' description of their analysis: In a later analysis, tens of millions of unique TCR beta chains were counted across the approximately 640 repertoires, and roughly 11 million of these chains were shared by at least two donors. A nearest-neighbor algorithm error-corrected the raw reads and collapsed the reads into unique sequences, merging closely related sequences to remove PCR and sequencing errors. V, D and J gene segments were assigned by aligning CDR3 sequences to IMGT reference sequences. For a sequence to be retained, at least a six-nucleotide match to both a V gene segment and a J gene segment was required. Rearrangements were classified as productive when the CDR3 lacked stop codons and remained in frame with V and J, and all other rearrangements were classified as non-productive. CDR3 was defined according to IMGT convention as the region running from the second conserved V-encoded cysteine to the conserved J-encoded phenylalanine. The earlier analysis of a few hundred of the donors excluded any sequence lacking an unambiguous match to a single V gene segment. An earlier analysis of 550 to 650 of the donors classified V segments as functional when productive rearrangements were above 56.7% and as segregating when the standard deviation between donors was above 5%. A statistical classification framework was developed to diagnose cytomegalovirus status using the catalog of TCR beta chain sequences. A later analysis assigned V and J genes by comparing TCR nucleotide sequences with IMGT/GENE-DB human TR gene sequences. The TCRdist pipeline was used in a later analysis to assign CDR3 sequences and most-parsimonious VDJ recombination scenarios. In a later analysis, each TCR beta chain was defined by its CDR3 amino acid sequence together with its V-gene family, and reads without a unique V-gene family were excluded. In a later analysis, some 600 highly shared, low-generation-probability nucleotide sequences were removed to address suspected cross-contamination and a sequencing artifact. In a later analysis, a clonal expansion index was calculated for each public chain from normalized within-repertoire ranks of inferred template counts. In a later analysis, generation probabilities were computed using a VDJ recombination model fitted to out-of-frame rearrangements, and the results were checked against IGoR. In a later analysis, TCR-TCR, TCR-HLA and TCR-CMV co-occurrence was scored with hypergeometric tests, and a repertoire-size bias correction was applied to TCR pairs. A later analysis estimated false discovery rates by permuting HLA or CMV assignments 20 times. In a later analysis, co-occurring TCRs were grouped with DBSCAN, and TCRdist sequence similarity was added when clustering was performed within HLA-allele-positive subsets. Co-occurrence clustering excluded repertoires with fewer than 30,000 or more than 120,000 public chains, plus five with anomalous nucleotide sharing. TCRdb re-hosts the immuneACCESS table, in-frame sequences only. Its copies lack some clones; in the studies checked, an unresolved V gene accounts for under half of them, and the cause for the rest is not known. V and J calls and clone size are those listed in that table; D and trimming were worked out from the DNA. The sample has about 130,000 clones on record, roughly four fifths of them singletons. The ten biggest clones cover 0.95% to 1.5% of the sample.

Sequencing input: PBMCs. The clonotype was recovered from a girl aged 2-10 years in good health and CMV-seronegative. The rearrangement joined TRBV9 to TRBJ2-6; 8 central nucleotides agree with TRBD1. The bases are TGTGCCAGCAGCGTACTCGGCGGACAGGGTTTCTCTGGGGCCAACGTCCTGACTTTC. It codes for CASSVLGGQGFSGANVLTF.